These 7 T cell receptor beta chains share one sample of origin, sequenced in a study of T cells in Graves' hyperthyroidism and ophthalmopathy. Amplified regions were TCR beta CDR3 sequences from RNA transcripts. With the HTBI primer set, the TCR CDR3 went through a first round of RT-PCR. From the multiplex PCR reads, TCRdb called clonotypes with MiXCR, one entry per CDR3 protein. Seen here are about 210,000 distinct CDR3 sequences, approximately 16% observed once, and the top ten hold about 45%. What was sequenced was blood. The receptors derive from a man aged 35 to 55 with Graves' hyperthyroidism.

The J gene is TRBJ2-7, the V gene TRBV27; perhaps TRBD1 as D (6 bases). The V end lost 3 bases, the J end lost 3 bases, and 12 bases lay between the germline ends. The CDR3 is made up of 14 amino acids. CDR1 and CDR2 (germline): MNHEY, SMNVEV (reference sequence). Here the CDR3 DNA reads TGTGCCAGCAGTTTGGCAGGGGTATACTACGAGCAGTACTTC. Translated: CASSLAGVYYEQYF.

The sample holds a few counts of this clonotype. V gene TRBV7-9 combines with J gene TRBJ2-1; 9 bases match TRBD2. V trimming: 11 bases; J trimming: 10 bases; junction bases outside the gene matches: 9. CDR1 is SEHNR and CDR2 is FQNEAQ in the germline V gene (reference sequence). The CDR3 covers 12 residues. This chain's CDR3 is CAGGGGEEEQFF. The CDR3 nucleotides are TGTGCCGGCGGGGGGGGGGAAGAAGAGCAGTTCTTC.

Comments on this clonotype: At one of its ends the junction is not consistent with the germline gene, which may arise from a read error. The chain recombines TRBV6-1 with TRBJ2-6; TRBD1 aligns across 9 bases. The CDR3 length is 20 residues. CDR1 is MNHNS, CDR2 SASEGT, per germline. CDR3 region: CANSVRTGVNRAAGANVLTF. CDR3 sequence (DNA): TGTGCCAACAGTGTAAGGACAGGGGTGAACAGAGCCGCTGGGGCCAACGTCCTGACTTTC.

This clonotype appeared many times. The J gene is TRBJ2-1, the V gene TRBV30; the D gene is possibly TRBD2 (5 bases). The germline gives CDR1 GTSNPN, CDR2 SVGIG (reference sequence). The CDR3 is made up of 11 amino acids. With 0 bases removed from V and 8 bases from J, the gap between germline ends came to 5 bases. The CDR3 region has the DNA TGTGCCTGGAGTGTACTAGATGAGCAGTTCTTC. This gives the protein CAWSVLDEQFF.

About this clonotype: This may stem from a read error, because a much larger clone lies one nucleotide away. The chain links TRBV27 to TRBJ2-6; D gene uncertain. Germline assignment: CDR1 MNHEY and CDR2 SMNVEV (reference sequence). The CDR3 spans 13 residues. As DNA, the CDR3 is TGTACCAGTACTTCGTCCGGGGCCAACGTCCTGACTTTC. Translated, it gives CTSTSSGANVLTF.

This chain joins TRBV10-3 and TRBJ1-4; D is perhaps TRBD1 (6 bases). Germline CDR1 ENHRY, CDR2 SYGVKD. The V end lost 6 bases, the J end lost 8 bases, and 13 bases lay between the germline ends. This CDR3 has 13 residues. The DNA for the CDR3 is TGTGCCATCAGCAGGACAGCGGGAGAAAAACTGTTTTTT. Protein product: CAISRTAGEKLFF.

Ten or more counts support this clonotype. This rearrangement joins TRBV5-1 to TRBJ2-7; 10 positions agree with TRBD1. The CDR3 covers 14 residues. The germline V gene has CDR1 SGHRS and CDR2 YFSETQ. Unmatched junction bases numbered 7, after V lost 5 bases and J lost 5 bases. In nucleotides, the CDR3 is TGCGCCAGCAGGTGGGGGACAGGGGCGAACGAGCAGTACTTC. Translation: CASRWGTGANEQYF.